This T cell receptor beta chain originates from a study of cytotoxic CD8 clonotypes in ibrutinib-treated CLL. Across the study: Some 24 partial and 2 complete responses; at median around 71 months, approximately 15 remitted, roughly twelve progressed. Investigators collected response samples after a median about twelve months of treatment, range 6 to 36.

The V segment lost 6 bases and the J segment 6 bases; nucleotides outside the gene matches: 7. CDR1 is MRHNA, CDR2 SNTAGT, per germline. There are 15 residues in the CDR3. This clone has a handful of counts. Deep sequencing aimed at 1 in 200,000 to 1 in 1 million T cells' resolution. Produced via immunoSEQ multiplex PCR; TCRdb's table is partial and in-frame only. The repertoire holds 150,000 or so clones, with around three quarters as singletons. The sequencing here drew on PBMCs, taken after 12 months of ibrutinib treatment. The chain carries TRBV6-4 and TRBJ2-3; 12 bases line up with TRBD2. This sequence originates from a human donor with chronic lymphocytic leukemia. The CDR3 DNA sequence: TGTGCCAGCAGCAGACTAGCGGGAGTTCCTGATACGCAGTATTTT. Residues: CASSRLAGVPDTQYF.